The T cell receptor (beta chain) described here comes from a study of tumor-infiltrating lymphocytes in primary liver carcinoma. Study summary: All lesions had stage T1-T3 N0M0 and about 4 to 10 cm widths. Regarding the study as a whole: For tumor-adjacent and tumor-blood pairs, overlap was less than that seen for tumor region pairs. Only about 7-24% of top clones occurred in every one of the five tumor regions. Compared with blood, tumor repertoires held significantly more in their top 250 clones.

Total RNA and DNA came together from 20-30 mg of bulk tissue without cell sorting. The input was 400 to 500 ng total RNA; TCR beta cDNA was made from it with a constant-region primer. Libraries for TCR beta were built through three nested multiplex PCR rounds, which together made up a slightly modified ARM-PCR procedure. In the first two PCR rounds, TRBV1-TRBV30 forward primers were paired with a C-beta reverse primer, and each round lasted roughly 10 cycles. MiXCR, applied by TCRdb to the multiplex PCR reads, yields one record per CDR3 protein. The data contain around 120,000 distinct CDR3 sequences, approximately 70% of them singletons. Comments on this clonotype: The antigen remains unidentified.

Germline CDR1 WSHSY, CDR2 SAAADI. This CDR3 has 17 residues. V was trimmed by 2 bases and J by 8 bases, leaving 21 bases between them. Input material: liver tumor tissue from sampling region 1. Subset indicated: tumor region T1, superior pole. This receptor was taken from a woman aged 60-75 years with primary liver carcinoma and hepatitis B virus infection. The rearrangement links TRBV10-2 to TRBJ1-4, with D possibly matching TRBD1 (6 bases). The CDR3 here is CASSEGTTGTRGEKLFF. CDR3 DNA sequence: TGCGCCAGCAGTGAGGGGACTACCGGGACAAGGGGCGAAAAACTGTTTTTT.